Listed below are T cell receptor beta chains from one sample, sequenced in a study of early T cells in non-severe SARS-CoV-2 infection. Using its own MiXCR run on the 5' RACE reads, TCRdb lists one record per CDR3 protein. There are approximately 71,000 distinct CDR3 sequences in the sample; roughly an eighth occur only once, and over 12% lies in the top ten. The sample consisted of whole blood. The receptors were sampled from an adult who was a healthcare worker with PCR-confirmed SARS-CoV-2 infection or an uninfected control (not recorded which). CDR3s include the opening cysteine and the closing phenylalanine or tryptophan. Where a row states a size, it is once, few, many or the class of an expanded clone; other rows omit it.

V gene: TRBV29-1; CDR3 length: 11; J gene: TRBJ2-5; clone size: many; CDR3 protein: CSIRIQETQYF
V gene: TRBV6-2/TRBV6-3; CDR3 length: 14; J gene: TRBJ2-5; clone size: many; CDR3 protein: CASSYLAARETQYF
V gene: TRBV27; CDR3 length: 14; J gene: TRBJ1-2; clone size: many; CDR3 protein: CASSLMGQGSGYTF
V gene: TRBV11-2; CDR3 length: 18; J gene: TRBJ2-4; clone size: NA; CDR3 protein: CASSALKGGPVAKNIQYF
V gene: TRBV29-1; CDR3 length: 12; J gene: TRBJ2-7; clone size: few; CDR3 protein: CSALAGVDEQYF
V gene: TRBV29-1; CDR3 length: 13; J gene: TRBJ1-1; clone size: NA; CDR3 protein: CSVGTGGNTEAFF
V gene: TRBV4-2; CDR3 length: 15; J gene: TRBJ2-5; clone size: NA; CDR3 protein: CASSQDPSRSATQYF
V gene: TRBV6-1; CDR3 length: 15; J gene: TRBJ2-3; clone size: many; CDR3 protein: CASTKLAGGTDTQYF
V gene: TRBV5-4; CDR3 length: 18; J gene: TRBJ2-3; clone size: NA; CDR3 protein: CASSLAGTSGVRTDTQYF
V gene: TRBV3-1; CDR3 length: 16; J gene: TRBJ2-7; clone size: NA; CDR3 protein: CASSQKVTGRNYEQYF
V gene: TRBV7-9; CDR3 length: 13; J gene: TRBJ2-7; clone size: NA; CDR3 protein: CASSFGIAYEQYF
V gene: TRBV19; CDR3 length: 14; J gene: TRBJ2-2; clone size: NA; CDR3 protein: CASTWNRDTGELFF